Given below is one T cell receptor beta chain in context. This record belongs to a study of blood T cell repertoires in COVID-19. For the study at large: The study drew acute and convalescent COVID-19 samples from the United States, Italy and Spain.

The CDR3 runs 19 residues. From germline, CDR1 is MNHEY and CDR2 SMNVEV (reference sequence). Trimming cost V 4 bases and J 4 bases; bases outside gene matches: 20. Produced via immunoSEQ multiplex PCR; TCRdb's table is partial and in-frame only. The profile shows 250,000 to 350,000 clones, around 90% of them singletons. This sequence joins TRBV27 and TRBJ1-2, with 8 bases fitting TRBD1. The specimen was peripheral blood. This receptor was obtained from a woman aged 45 to 65 who had recovered from COVID-19. In DNA, the CDR3 is TGTGCCAGCAGTTCGCTGGATTTGACCCGACAGGGGAGAAGCTATGGCTACACCTTC. It specifies CASSSLDLTRQGRSYGYTF.